These T cell receptor beta chains were read from a single sample in a study of CD8 T cells in ankylosing spondylitis. TCRdb called the 5' RACE reads again in MiXCR, with one record for every CDR3 protein. The data show about 240,000 distinct CDR3 sequences, about 10% seen once. Sequenced input: blood, either unsorted or a sorted T cell fraction (not recorded which). The receptor source for this set is a male donor with ankylosing spondylitis or in good health (not recorded which). CDR3s include the opening cysteine and the closing phenylalanine or tryptophan. D genes are given only for firm matches. The listing skips clone size in some rows; elsewhere it reads once, few, many or a size class.

size,J,D,V,DNA,CDR3
NA,TRBJ2-1,TRBD2,TRBV12-3/TRBV12-4,TGTGCCAGCAGTTTAGGGACTAGTGATACGGGACAGTTCTTC,CASSLGTSDTGQFF
many,TRBJ2-3,NA,TRBV4-2,TGTGCCAGCAGCCAACTGTGGAACACAGATACGCAGTATTTT,CASSQLWNTDTQYF
few,TRBJ2-1,TRBD2,TRBV3-1,TGTGCCAGCAGCCAGGGACTAGCGGGAGTCTATGAGCAGTTCTTC,CASSQGLAGVYEQFF
NA,TRBJ2-4,NA,TRBV12-3/TRBV12-4,TGTGCCAGCAGTTTAAATCGGTGGAACATTCAGTACTTC,CASSLNRWNIQYF
many,TRBJ1-5,NA,TRBV29-1,TGCAGCGTTGCCGCAGGGGCTGGTCAGCCCCAGCATTTT,CSVAAGAGQPQHF
NA,TRBJ1-5,NA,TRBV25-1,TGTGCCAGCAGTGAACAGGGGTTTGGCAATCAGCCCCAGCATTTT,CASSEQGFGNQPQHF
NA,TRBJ2-5,NA,TRBV5-1,TGCGCCAGCAGCCCGGGTCCTCAAGAGACCCAGTGCTTC,CASSPGPQETQCF
few,TRBJ1-5,TRBD1,TRBV4-1,TGCGCCAGCAGCCAGGAGACAGGGGTTAAACCCCAGCATTTT,CASSQETGVKPQHF
few,TRBJ1-5,NA,TRBV7-3,TGTGCCAGGAGAGCCAAGCCCCAGCATTTT,CARRAKPQHF
many,TRBJ2-7,TRBD2,TRBV20-1,TGCAGTGCTAGAGCAGGGCGGGAGCCGTACGAGCAGTACTTC,CSARAGREPYEQYF
many,TRBJ2-7,NA,TRBV20-1,TGCAGTGCTAGAGAGGTTCCGGACGGGCCCGACGAGCAGTACTTC,CSAREVPDGPDEQYF
NA,TRBJ1-3,TRBD1,TRBV7-6,TGTGCCAGCAGCTTAGAGGGGGGGACAGCTGTCTCTGGAAACACCATATATTTT,CASSLEGGTAVSGNTIYF
NA,TRBJ2-5,TRBD1,TRBV20-1,TGCAGTGCTAGAGACCCGGGACAGCCCGTCGGGACCCAGTACTTC,CSARDPGQPVGTQYF
NA,TRBJ1-1,NA,TRBV5-1,TGCGCCAGCAGCTTGACACGGGCGGCTAACACTGAAGCTTTCTTT,CASSLTRAANTEAFF
NA,TRBJ2-1,NA,TRBV28,TGTGCCAGCAGGGAGAAAGCAGGGATGAAGAAGTTCTTC,CASREKAGMKKFF
many,TRBJ1-5,TRBD1,TRBV6-2/TRBV6-3,TGTGCCAGCAGTTACGAATGGACAGGGGGTCAGCCCCAGCATTTT,CASSYEWTGGQPQHF
many,TRBJ1-2,NA,TRBV12-3/TRBV12-4,TGTGCCAGCAGTCCGACGAGCAGGGATGGCTACACCTTC,CASSPTSRDGYTF
many,TRBJ2-5,NA,TRBV12-3/TRBV12-4,TGTGCCAGCAGTACAGGTGGGCCAGAGACCCAGTACTTC,CASSTGGPETQYF
NA,TRBJ2-5,NA,TRBV7-9,TGTGCCAGCAGCTTAGTTACAGGATCCCAAGAGACCCAGTACTTC,CASSLVTGSQETQYF
NA,TRBJ2-3,NA,TRBV2,TGTGCCAGCAGCCCCCGAGCTAGCCATTTGGATGATACGCAGTATTTT,CASSPRASHLDDTQYF
many,TRBJ1-4,NA,TRBV5-1,TGCGCCAGCAGCTTGGATGTGCAGGGTGACGAAAAACTGTTTTTT,CASSLDVQGDEKLFF
many,TRBJ2-5,TRBD2,TRBV12-3/TRBV12-4,TGTGCCAGCAGTCTCCTACTAGCGGGGGAAGAGACCCAGTACTTC,CASSLLLAGEETQYF
many,TRBJ1-2,NA,TRBV5-1,TGCGCCAGCAGCTTGGGTAGTGGTGGCCTCTATGGCTACACCTTC,CASSLGSGGLYGYTF
many,TRBJ2-7,TRBD1,TRBV10-3,TGTGCCATCAGCCAACAACCCGGGACAGGGCTCTACGAGCAGTACTTC,CAISQQPGTGLYEQYF
many,TRBJ2-1,NA,TRBV5-1,TGCGCCAGCAGCTTGGATCATAGCTACAATGAGCAGTTCTTC,CASSLDHSYNEQFF
few,TRBJ2-7,NA,TRBV5-5,TGTGCCAGCCGGGACCTTGGAGGTTTCTACGAGCAGTACTTC,CASRDLGGFYEQYF
many,TRBJ2-7,TRBD1,TRBV6-1,TGTGCCAGCAGACCGGACAGGGGGAGCTCCTACGAGCAGTACTTC,CASRPDRGSSYEQYF
few,TRBJ2-7,NA,TRBV2,TGTGCCAGCAGTGGGCTGACTCCCAACCGCTACGAGCAGTACTTC,CASSGLTPNRYEQYF
many,TRBJ2-3,NA,TRBV5-1,TGCGCCAGCAGCTTTACGGAGCCGGGGAAAGATACGCAGTATTTT,CASSFTEPGKDTQYF
many,TRBJ2-3,NA,TRBV12-3/TRBV12-4,TGTGCCAGCAGGCTAGAAATCGATACGCAGTATTTT,CASRLEIDTQYF
few,TRBJ2-3,NA,TRBV28,TGTGCCAGCAGTTTTGACTACCGCGATACGCAGTATTTT,CASSFDYRDTQYF
few,TRBJ2-2,TRBD1,TRBV24-1,TGTGCCACCATGGAGGGACAGGCGAACACCGGGGAGCTGTTTTTT,CATMEGQANTGELFF
NA,TRBJ2-2,NA,TRBV20-1,TGCAGTGCTAGTAGAGGGGGGGGCACCGGGGAGCTGTTTTTT,CSASRGGGTGELFF
NA,TRBJ2-5,NA,TRBV7-8,TGTGGCAGCAGCTTAGTTCCAGCGAGACAAGAGACCCAGTACTTC,CGSSLVPARQETQYF
many,TRBJ1-3,TRBD1,TRBV4-2,TGTGCCAGCAGCCAACCGGGACAGATACTTTCTGGAAACACCATATATTTT,CASSQPGQILSGNTIYF
NA,TRBJ2-3,NA,TRBV5-1,TGCGCCAGCAGCTTGGTTCCGGGGGCGCGGACAGATACGCAGTATTTT,CASSLVPGARTDTQYF
NA,TRBJ2-5,TRBD2,TRBV7-3,TGTGCCAGCAGCTTAATGGCGGGAGGGGACCAAGAGACCCAGTACTTC,CASSLMAGGDQETQYF
many,TRBJ1-2,NA,TRBV12-3/TRBV12-4,TGTGCCAGGATCGACAGGACCCTTTGGGGCTACACCTTC,CARIDRTLWGYTF
many,TRBJ1-6,NA,TRBV12-3/TRBV12-4,TGTGCCAGCAGTTTAGGGACGGGAAATTCACCCCTCCACTTT,CASSLGTGNSPLHF
many,TRBJ1-6,NA,TRBV6-1,TGTGCCAGCAGTGAAGTTCGCAGGGGAAATTCACCCCTCCACTTT,CASSEVRRGNSPLHF
many,TRBJ2-7,NA,TRBV29-1,TGCAGCGTTGAAGATGGGCCAGCCTACGAGCAGTACTTC,CSVEDGPAYEQYF
NA,TRBJ2-7,NA,TRBV3-1,TGTGCCAGCAGCCGTCCCTACGGGCGCTCCTACGAGCAGTACTTC,CASSRPYGRSYEQYF
NA,TRBJ1-1,NA,TRBV7-9,TGTGCCAGCAGCTTAGTTGGGGGCCGGAACACTGAAGCTTTCTTT,CASSLVGGRNTEAFF
many,TRBJ1-5,TRBD1,TRBV6-1,TGTGCCAGCAGTACCGGGACAGGGGTAGAGTCCCAGCATTTT,CASSTGTGVESQHF
many,TRBJ2-2,TRBD2,TRBV24-1,TGTGCCACCAGTGACCTACCTAGCGGGAGGGACACCGGGGAGCTGTTTTTT,CATSDLPSGRDTGELFF
many,TRBJ2-3,NA,TRBV7-2,TGTGCCAGCAGCTTATTAATCCGGGGCGCGGATACGCAGTATTTT,CASSLLIRGADTQYF
many,TRBJ2-3,TRBD1,TRBV6-5,TGTGCCAGCAGTTCCAGGGGACAGGGGGCATCAGATACGCAGTATTTT,CASSSRGQGASDTQYF
many,TRBJ2-2,NA,TRBV12-3/TRBV12-4,TGTGCCAGCGGGGCGGGGAACACCGGGGAGCTGTTTTTT,CASGAGNTGELFF
medium-sized,TRBJ1-1,NA,TRBV5-1,TGCGCCAGCAGCTTGGATCCGGGCGGCATGGAAGCTTTCTTT,CASSLDPGGMEAFF
many,TRBJ2-1,NA,TRBV5-1,TGCGCCAGCGCCCCCAGGGGTATCATCTCCTACAATGAGCAGTTCTTC,CASAPRGIISYNEQFF
many,TRBJ2-3,TRBD2,TRBV5-1,TGCGCCAGCAGCTTGGGTGCTAGCGGGGAGACAGATACGCAGTATTTT,CASSLGASGETDTQYF
NA,TRBJ2-7,TRBD2,TRBV7-2,TGTGCCAGCAGCTTAGGACTAGCGGAATTTTCCTACGAGCAGTACTTC,CASSLGLAEFSYEQYF
NA,TRBJ2-6,TRBD2,TRBV6-6,TGTGGGGGGGGGTCTGGGGCCAACGTCCTGACTTTC,CGGGSGANVLTF
many,TRBJ2-3,NA,TRBV20-1,TGCAGTGCTAGTAGCCCGGACGATCCTCTCACAGATACGCAGTATTTT,CSASSPDDPLTDTQYF
many,TRBJ2-7,TRBD1,TRBV20-1,TGCAGTGCTAGACTAGTTGGGGACAGCGATCCCTACGAGCAGTACTTC,CSARLVGDSDPYEQYF
NA,TRBJ1-1,NA,TRBV18,TGTGCCAGCTCACCACCAGTCCAGGGAGGGCGGACTGAAGCTTTCTTT,CASSPPVQGGRTEAFF
many,TRBJ1-6,TRBD1,TRBV20-1,TGCAGTGCTAGAGATGTCTCGGGACAGGGGGCCTCACCCCTCCACTTT,CSARDVSGQGASPLHF
many,TRBJ1-5,NA,TRBV12-5,TGTGCTAGTGGTTTGCAGGGGCGGGCACGTTATAGCAATCAGCCCCAGCATTTT,CASGLQGRARYSNQPQHF
many,TRBJ2-7,NA,TRBV13,TGTGCCAGCAGCTTAGACCCATTCTACGAGCAGTACTTC,CASSLDPFYEQYF
many,TRBJ1-6,NA,TRBV20-1,TGCAGTGCTAGAGATCGGGGCTATAATTCACCCCTCCACTTT,CSARDRGYNSPLHF